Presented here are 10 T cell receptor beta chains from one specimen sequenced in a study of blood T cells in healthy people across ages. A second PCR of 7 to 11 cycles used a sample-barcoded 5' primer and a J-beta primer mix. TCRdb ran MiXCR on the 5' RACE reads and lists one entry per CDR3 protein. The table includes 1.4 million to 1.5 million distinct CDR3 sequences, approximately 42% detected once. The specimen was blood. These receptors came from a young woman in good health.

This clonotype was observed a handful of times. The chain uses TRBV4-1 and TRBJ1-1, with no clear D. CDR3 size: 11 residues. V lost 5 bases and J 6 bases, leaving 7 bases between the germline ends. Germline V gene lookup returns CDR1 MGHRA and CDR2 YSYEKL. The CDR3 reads CASSGRAEAFF. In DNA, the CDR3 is TGCGCCAGCAGCGGGCGGGCTGAAGCTTTCTTT.

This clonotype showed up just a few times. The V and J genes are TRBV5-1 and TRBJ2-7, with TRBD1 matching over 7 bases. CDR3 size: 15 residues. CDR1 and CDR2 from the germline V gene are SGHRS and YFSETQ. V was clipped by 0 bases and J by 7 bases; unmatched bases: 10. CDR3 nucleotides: TGCGCCAGCAGCTTGGCCGGGACAGCCGCGAGAGAGCAGTACTTC. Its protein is CASSLAGTAAREQYF.

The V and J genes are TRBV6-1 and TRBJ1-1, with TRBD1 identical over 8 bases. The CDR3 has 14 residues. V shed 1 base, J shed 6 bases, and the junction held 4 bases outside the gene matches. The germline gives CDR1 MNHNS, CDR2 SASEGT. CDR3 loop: CASSEVDRASEAFF. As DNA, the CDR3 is TGTGCCAGCAGTGAAGTGGACAGGGCCTCTGAAGCTTTCTTT.

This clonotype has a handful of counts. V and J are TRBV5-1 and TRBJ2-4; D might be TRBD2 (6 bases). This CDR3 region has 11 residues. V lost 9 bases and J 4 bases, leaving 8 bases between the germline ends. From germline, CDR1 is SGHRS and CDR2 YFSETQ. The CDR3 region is CATAGKNIQYF. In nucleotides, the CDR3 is TGCGCCACCGCGGGGAAAAACATTCAGTACTTC.

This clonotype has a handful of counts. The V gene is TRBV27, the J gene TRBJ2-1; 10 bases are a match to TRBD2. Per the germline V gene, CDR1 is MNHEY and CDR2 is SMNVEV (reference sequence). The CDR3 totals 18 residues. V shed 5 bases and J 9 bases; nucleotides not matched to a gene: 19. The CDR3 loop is CASSPTRGVSGREGEQFF. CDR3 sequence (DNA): TGTGCCAGCAGTCCTACCCGGGGAGTCAGCGGGAGGGAGGGTGAGCAGTTCTTC.

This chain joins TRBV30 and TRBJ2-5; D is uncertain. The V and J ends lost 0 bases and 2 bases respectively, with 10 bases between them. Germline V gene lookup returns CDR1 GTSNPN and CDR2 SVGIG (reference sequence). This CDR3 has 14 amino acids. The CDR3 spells CAWSVEALQETQYF. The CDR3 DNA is TGTGCCTGGAGTGTCGAGGCGCTACAAGAGACCCAGTACTTC.

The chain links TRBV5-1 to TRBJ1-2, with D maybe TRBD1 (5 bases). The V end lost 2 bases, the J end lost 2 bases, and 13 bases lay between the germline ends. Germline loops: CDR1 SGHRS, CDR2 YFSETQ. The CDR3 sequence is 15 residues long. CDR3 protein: CASSLISAGNYGYTF. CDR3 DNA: TGCGCCAGCAGCTTAATTTCGGCAGGGAACTATGGCTACACCTTC.

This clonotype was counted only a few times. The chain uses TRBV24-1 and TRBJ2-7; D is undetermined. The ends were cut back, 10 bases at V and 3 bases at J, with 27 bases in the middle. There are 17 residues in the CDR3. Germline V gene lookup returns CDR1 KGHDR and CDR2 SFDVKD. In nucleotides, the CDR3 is TGTGCCACTCCCTGTCACGGACCGAAAGGCCGGAACTACGAGCAGTACTTC. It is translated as CATPCHGPKGRNYEQYF.

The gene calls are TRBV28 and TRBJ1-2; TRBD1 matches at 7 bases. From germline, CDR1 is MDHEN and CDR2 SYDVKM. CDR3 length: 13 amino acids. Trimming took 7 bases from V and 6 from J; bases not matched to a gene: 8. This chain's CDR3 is CASTGNRGDGYTF. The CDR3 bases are TGTGCCAGCACGGGGAACAGGGGCGATGGCTACACCTTC.

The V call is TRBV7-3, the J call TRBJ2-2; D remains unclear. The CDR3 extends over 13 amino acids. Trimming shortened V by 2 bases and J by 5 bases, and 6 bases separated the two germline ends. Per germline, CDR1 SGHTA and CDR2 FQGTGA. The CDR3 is CASSLGKTGELFF. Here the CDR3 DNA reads TGTGCCAGCAGCTTAGGCAAAACCGGGGAGCTGTTTTTT. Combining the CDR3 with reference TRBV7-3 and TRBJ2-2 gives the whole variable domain GAGVSQTPSNKVTEKGKYVELRCDPISGHTALYWYRQSLGQGPEFLIYFQGTGAADDSGLPNDRFFAVRPEGSVSTLKIQRTERGDSAVYLCASSLGKTGELFFGEGSRLTVL.